Ten or more counts support the clone carrying this T cell receptor beta chain. This specimen comes from a study of identical twins. In TCRdb, the 5' RACE reads were re-called with MiXCR into one record per CDR3 protein. The profile shows hundreds of thousands of distinct CDR3 sequences, around 6% of them singletons. Germline V gene data show CDR1 as ENHRY and CDR2 as SYGVKD. V dropped 7 bases and J dropped 3 bases, with 16 bases sitting between them. The CDR3 is made up of 15 amino acids. The chain carries TRBV10-3 and TRBJ2-1, with D possibly matching TRBD1 (6 bases). The sample consisted of naive T cells sorted from blood. This TCR was sampled from a young man in good health. DNA for the CDR3: TGTGCCATCAACCCCGGACAGCAGAACTACAATGAGCAGTTCTTC. Amino acid sequence: CAINPGQQNYNEQFF.